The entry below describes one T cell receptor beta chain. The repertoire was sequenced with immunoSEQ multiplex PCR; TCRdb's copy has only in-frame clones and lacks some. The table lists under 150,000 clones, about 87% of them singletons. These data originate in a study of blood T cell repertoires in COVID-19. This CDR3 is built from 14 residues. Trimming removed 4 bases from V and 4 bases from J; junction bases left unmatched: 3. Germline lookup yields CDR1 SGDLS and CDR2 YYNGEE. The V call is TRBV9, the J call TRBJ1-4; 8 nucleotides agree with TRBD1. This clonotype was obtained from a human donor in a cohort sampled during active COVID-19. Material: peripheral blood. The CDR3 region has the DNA TGTGCCAGCAGCCCTGACAGGGGTAATGAAAAACTGTTTTTT. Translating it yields CASSPDRGNEKLFF. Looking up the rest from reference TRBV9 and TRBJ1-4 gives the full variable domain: DSGVTQTPKHLITATGQRVTLRCSPRSGDLSVYWYQQSLDQGLQFLIQYYNGEERAKGNILERFSAQQFPDLHSELNLSSLELGDSALYFCASSPDRGNEKLFFGSGTQLSVL.